Listed below are T cell receptor beta chains from one sample, sequenced in a study of shared clonotypes between healthy human individuals. Profiling relied on immunoSEQ multiplex PCR, and the TCRdb table lists in-frame clones only, not all of them. The sample contains roughly 1,600,000 clones, approximately 98.5% of which appear only once. Sequenced: naive CD4+ T cells sorted from blood. These receptors came from a man in his thirties or forties in good health. Each CDR3 is given without its conserved first and last residue. Rows may omit the clone size; those that give it use once, few, many or a size class.

clone size,V gene,J gene,CDR3 protein
-,TRBV6-1,TRBJ2-1,ASSERRGGVLEQF
once,TRBV18,TRBJ2-7,ASSPPGQRTYEQY
-,TRBV7-6,TRBJ2-5,ASSLTTHIFQETQY
-,TRBV6-1,TRBJ2-7,ASRRRDSYEQY
-,TRBV19,TRBJ2-7,ASKKGQGRISYEQY
-,TRBV18,TRBJ1-2,ASSPGTGKANYGYT
-,TRBV7-9,TRBJ2-3,ASSSQRVTDTQY
-,TRBV5-5,TRBJ1-5,ASSLGGANQPQH
-,TRBV5-1,TRBJ2-7,ASSLAGLARDEQY
-,TRBV5-4,TRBJ2-7,ASSLPGSTGEQY
once,TRBV28,TRBJ2-7,ASTTTGTRIYEQY
-,TRBV5-1,TRBJ2-3,ASSIGYSSDTQY
-,TRBV28,TRBJ2-7,ASSLVGTGLYEQY
-,TRBV29-1,TRBJ1-4,SVADRGGEKLF
-,TRBV28,TRBJ2-1,ASSKPSDYNEQF
-,TRBV18,TRBJ2-3,ASSLLAGENTDTQY
-,TRBV5-1,TRBJ2-1,ASMLGGHTYNEQF
few,TRBV18,TRBJ2-7,ASSPGQYYEQY
-,TRBV4-3,TRBJ2-1,ASSQILAGGPGNEQF
-,TRBV28,TRBJ2-7,ASSSPTSSYEQY
once,TRBV29-1,TRBJ2-1,SVEDRGGNEQF
-,TRBV10-3,TRBJ2-7,AIRGLAGTYEQY
-,TRBV6-5,TRBJ1-1,ASSYSAAQYTEAF
-,TRBV7-2,TRBJ2-3,ASRRDRVADTQY
-,TRBV9,TRBJ2-1,ASSPSAGGSYNEQF
-,TRBV20-1,TRBJ1-1,SAREGGEAF
-,TRBV6-5,TRBJ1-3,ASRNGGVGNTIY
-,TRBV28,TRBJ1-2,ASAVLANYGYT
-,TRBV9,TRBJ2-3,ASSVAGGSTSTDTQY
-,TRBV14,TRBJ2-5,ASSQESGLAGFRTQY
-,TRBV5-6,TRBJ2-1,ASDGGGEQF
-,TRBV5-5,TRBJ2-2,ASTKGAAGELF
-,TRBV10-3,TRBJ2-1,AISMANSLEQF
-,TRBV18,TRBJ2-7,ASSPTGGFLYEQY
-,TRBV10-2,TRBJ2-3,ASSSRPSTDTQY
-,TRBV2,TRBJ1-3,ASRRDSSSGNTIY
-,TRBV2,TRBJ2-7,ASSVRDSSYEQY
-,TRBV6-5,TRBJ1-2,ASSADGYGGYT
-,TRBV2,TRBJ2-5,AKSTSQETQY
-,TRBV21-1,TRBJ1-3,ASSNTSPTPRADRFSSGNTIY
once,TRBV5-1,TRBJ2-3,ASSRGSIVGTDTQY
-,TRBV7-7,TRBJ2-3,ASSPGLSTDTQY
-,TRBV5-1,TRBJ2-7,ASSGSSYEQY
-,TRBV4-1,TRBJ2-3,ASRTGEARSTDTQY
once,TRBV6-5,TRBJ2-5,ASRTRLLETQY
-,TRBV7-8,TRBJ1-2,ASSSTTGDRGGRFGYT
-,TRBV29-1,TRBJ2-1,SVGTAYEQF
-,TRBV19,TRBJ2-2,ASLYRGVNTGELF
-,TRBV5-1,TRBJ1-2,ASSGVGSDLYGYT
once,TRBV19,TRBJ2-3,ASSLRGDTQY
-,TRBV28,TRBJ1-2,ASTRSIREDYGYT
-,TRBV9,TRBJ2-7,ASSVAQGAYEQY
-,TRBV7-6,TRBJ1-1,ASSLANLRDTEAF